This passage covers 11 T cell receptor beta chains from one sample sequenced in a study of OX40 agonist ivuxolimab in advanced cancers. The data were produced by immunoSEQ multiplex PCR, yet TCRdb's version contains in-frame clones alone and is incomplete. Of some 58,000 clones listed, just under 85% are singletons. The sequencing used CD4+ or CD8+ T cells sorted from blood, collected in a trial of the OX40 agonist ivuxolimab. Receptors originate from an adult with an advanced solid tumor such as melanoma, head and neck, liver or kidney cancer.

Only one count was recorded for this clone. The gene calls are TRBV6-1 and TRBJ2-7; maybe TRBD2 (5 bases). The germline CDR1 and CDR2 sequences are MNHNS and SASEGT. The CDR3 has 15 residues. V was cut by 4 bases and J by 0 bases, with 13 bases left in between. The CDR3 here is CASSVEAGLSYEQYF. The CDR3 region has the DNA TGTGCCAGCAGTGTGGAGGCGGGCCTCTCCTACGAGCAGTACTTC.

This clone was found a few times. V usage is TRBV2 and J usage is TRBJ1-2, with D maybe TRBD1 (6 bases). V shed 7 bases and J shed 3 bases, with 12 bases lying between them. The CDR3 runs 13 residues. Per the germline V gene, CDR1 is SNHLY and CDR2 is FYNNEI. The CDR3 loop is CASIEGGYYGYTF. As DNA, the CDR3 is TGTGCCAGCATCGAAGGGGGTTACTATGGCTACACCTTC.

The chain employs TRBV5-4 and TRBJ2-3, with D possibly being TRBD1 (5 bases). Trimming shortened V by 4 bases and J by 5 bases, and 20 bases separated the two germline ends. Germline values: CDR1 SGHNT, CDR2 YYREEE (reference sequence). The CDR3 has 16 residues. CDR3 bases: TGTGCCAGCAGCAAAAAGACCAGGGCATTTGGAGATACGCAGTATTTT. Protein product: CASSKKTRAFGDTQYF.

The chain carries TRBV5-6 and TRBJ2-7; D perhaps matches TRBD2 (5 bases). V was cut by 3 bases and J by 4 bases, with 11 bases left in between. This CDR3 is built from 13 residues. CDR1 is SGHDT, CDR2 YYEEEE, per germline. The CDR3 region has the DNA TGTGCCAGCAGCTACCGGGGTGGATACGAGCAGTACTTC. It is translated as CASSYRGGYEQYF.

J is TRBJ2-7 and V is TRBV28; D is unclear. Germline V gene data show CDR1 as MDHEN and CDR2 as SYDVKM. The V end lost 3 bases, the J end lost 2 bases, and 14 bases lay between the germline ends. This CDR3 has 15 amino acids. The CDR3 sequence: CASSFGGKKAYEQYF. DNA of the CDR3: TGTGCCAGCAGTTTTGGTGGGAAGAAAGCCTACGAGCAGTACTTC. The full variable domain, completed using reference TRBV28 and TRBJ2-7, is DVKVTQSSRYLVKRTGEKVFLECVQDMDHENMFWYRQDPGLGLRLIYFSYDVKMKEKGDIPEGYSVSREKKERFSLILESASTNQTSMYLCASSFGGKKAYEQYFGPGTRLTVT.

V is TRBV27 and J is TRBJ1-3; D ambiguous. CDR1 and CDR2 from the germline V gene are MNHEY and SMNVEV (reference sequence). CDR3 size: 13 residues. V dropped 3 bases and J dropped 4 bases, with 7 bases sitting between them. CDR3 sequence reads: CASSFAGGNTIYF. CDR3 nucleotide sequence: TGTGCCAGCAGTTTTGCAGGAGGAAACACCATATATTTT.

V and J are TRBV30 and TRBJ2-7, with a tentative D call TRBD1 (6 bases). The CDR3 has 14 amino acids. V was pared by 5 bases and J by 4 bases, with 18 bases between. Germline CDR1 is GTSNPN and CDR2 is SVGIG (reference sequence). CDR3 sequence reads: CAWQSGTNSYEQYF. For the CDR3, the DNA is TGTGCCTGGCAATCCGGGACAAACAGTTACGAGCAGTACTTC.

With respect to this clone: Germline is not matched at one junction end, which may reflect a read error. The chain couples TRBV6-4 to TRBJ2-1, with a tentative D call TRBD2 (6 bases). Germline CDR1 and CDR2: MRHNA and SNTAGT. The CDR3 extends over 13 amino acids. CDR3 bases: TGTGCCAGCAGTGCGGCGGGAATCGGTCGGGTAGTCTTC. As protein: CASSAAGIGRVVF.

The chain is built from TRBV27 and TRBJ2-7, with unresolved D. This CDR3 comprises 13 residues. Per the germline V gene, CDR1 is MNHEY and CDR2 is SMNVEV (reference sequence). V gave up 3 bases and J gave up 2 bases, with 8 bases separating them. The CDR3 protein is CASSFGRAYEQYF. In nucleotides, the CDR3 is TGTGCCAGCAGTTTCGGGCGCGCCTACGAGCAGTACTTC.

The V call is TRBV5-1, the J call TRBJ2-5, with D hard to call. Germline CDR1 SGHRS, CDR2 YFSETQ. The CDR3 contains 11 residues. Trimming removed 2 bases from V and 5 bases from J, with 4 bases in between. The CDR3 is CASSLWETQYF. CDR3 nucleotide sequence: TGCGCCAGCAGCTTATGGGAGACCCAGTACTTC.

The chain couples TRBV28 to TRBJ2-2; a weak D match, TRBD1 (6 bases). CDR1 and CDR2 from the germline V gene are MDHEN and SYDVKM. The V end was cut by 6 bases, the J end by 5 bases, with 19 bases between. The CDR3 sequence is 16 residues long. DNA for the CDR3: TGTGCCAGCAGCCAAGGGGACCCCCAGGGGACCGGGGAGCTGTTTTTT. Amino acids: CASSQGDPQGTGELFF.